These 29 T cell receptor beta chains were sequenced from one sample in a study of CD8+CD57+ T cells in acquired aplastic anemia (dated by TCRdb to about 2018). Sequencing took place on an Illumina HiSeq 2000. Genomic DNA served as template for TCR beta VDJ combination and CDR3 sequence profiling. The raw public reads went through TCRdb reprocessing: fastp at Q25, MiXCR clone calling, in-frame beta chains kept. Rows with one shared CDR3 protein collapse into an entry with the most common genes and DNA. The sample table records 150,000 or so distinct CDR3 sequences; more than 45% of these occur just once. Together, the top ten hold about 1% of the sample. The patients picked for sequencing were ones in whom flow cytometry had shown an expansion of CD8+CD57+ cells. The sequenced sample consisted of sorted CD4+, CD8+, or CD8+CD57+ T cells (not recorded which) from PBMCs. Every receptor here comes from a human donor with aplastic anemia.

This clonotype was seen ten or more times. This chain uses TRBV7-9 with TRBJ2-7; D assignment may be TRBD1 or TRBD2 (6 bases each). Germline-derived CDR1 and CDR2 are SEHNR and FQNEAQ (reference sequence). V lost 0 bases and J lost 0, with 12 bases in between. The CDR3 covers 16 residues. This CDR3 is CASSLAFRGLSYEQYF. CDR3 bases: TGTGCCAGCAGCTTAGCTTTCCGGGGGCTCTCCTACGAGCAGTACTTC. Complete variable domain (other parts from reference TRBV7-9 and TRBJ2-7): DTGVSQNPRHKITKRGQNVTFRCDPISEHNRLYWYRQTLGQGPEFLTYFQNEAQLEKSRLLSDRFSAERPKGSFSTLEIQRTEQGDSAMYLCASSLAFRGLSYEQYFGPGTRLTVT.

Of note for this clonotype: With a much larger clone just one base away, this may be a read error. The rearrangement joins TRBV7-3 to TRBJ2-3; the match to TRBD2 covers 13 bases. CDR3 length equals 16 residues. CDR1 and CDR2 (germline): SGHTA, FQGTGA. The CDR3 nucleotides read TGTGCCAGCAGCACAGGGACTAGCGGGGACACAGGTACGCAGTATTTT. Its protein product is CASSTGTSGDTGTQYF.

The rearrangement links TRBV7-2 to TRBJ2-5, with D perhaps TRBD2 (5 bases). TRBJ2-7 explains the end of the DNA better; the J call may be wrong. The CDR3 is made up of 13 amino acids. Germline CDR1 SGHTA, CDR2 FQGNSA. CDR3 nucleotide sequence: TGTGCCAGCAGCTTATCTAGCCTGGGCGAGCAGTACTTC. It yields the protein CASSLSSLGEQYF.

This rearrangement joins TRBV7-3 to TRBJ2-3, with TRBD2 identical over 7 bases. J lost 5 bases, V lost 1 base, and 0 bases had no gene match. CDR3 size: 13 residues. Germline CDR1 is SGHTA and CDR2 is FQGTGA. CDR3 nucleotides: TGTGCCAGCAGCTTAAGGGAGGGAGATACGCAGTATTTT. Residues: CASSLREGDTQYF.

For this clonotype: The CDR3 does not end in the conserved phenylalanine or tryptophan, so this is likely a read error. The chain links TRBV10-3 to TRBJ1-3, with D possibly matching TRBD1 (5 bases). V was clipped by 1 base and J by 0 bases, with 10 bases between them. The CDR3 is 16 amino acids. In germline, CDR1 is ENHRY, CDR2 SYGVKD. CDR3: CAISEWGRTSGNTIYL. CDR3 bases: TGTGCCATCAGTGAGTGGGGACGGACCTCTGGAAACACCATATATTTG.

This chain uses TRBV15 with TRBJ2-7; a weak D match, TRBD2 (5 bases). The CDR3 is made up of 13 amino acids. CDR1 LNHNV and CDR2 YYDKDF come from the germline V gene (reference sequence). V gave up 1 base and J gave up 2 bases, with 6 bases separating them. The CDR3 DNA reads as TGTGCCACCAGCAGAGTCGGGACCTACGAGCAGTACTTC. It translates to CATSRVGTYEQYF.

The table lists this clonotype with many counts. The chain joins TRBV2 to TRBJ1-3; tentative D call: TRBD1 (5 bases). The germline gives CDR1 SNHLY, CDR2 FYNNEI. V lost 1 base and J 0 bases, leaving 10 bases between the germline ends. The CDR3 runs to 16 residues. In nucleotides, the CDR3 is TGTGCCAGCAGTGAAGGAACAGGCAACTCTGGAAACACCATATATTTT. Amino acid sequence: CASSEGTGNSGNTIYF.

The chain couples TRBV10-3 to TRBJ2-2, with a weak D call TRBD2 (7 bases). This CDR3 region has 15 residues. Trimming stripped 11 bases from V and 8 bases from J, with 24 bases between. Looked up from germline, CDR1 is ENHRY and CDR2 is SYGVKD. For the CDR3, the DNA is TGTGCCTCCCGGTTTAGGGGGGGCGATACTGGGGAGCTGTTTTTT. As protein: CASRFRGGDTGELFF.

This chain joins TRBV2 and TRBJ1-5; no reliable D call. Trimming pared 3 bases from V and 0 bases from J, leaving 6 bases between. The CDR3 is 14 residues long. Germline CDR1 and CDR2: SNHLY and FYNNEI. The CDR3 sequence: CASSDMYSNQPQHF. The CDR3 bases are TGTGCCAGCAGTGACATGTATAGCAATCAGCCCCAGCATTTT.

Of note for this clonotype: The junction differs from germline at one of its ends, possibly a read error. CDR3 bases: TGTGCCACCAGTTCGACAGGGACCTACGAGCAGTACTTC. Translation: CATSSTGTYEQYF. This chain joins TRBV10-3 and TRBJ2-7, with 7 nucleotides matching TRBD1. This CDR3 is built from 13 residues. Germline V gene sequence: CDR1 ENHRY, CDR2 SYGVKD.

The J gene is TRBJ2-1, the V gene TRBV2; 11 bases are shared with TRBD2. Germline V lookup: CDR1 SNHLY, CDR2 FYNNEI. V lost 6 bases to trimming and J lost 3 bases; unmatched junction nucleotides: 4. This CDR3 is 15 amino acids long. In DNA, the CDR3 is TGTGCCAGCAGGGTAGCGGGGGGGTTCTACAATGAGCAGTTCTTC. Protein: CASRVAGGFYNEQFF. Complete variable domain (other parts from reference TRBV2 and TRBJ2-1): EPEVTQTPSHQVTQMGQEVILRCVPISNHLYFYWYRQILGQKVEFLVSFYNNEISEKSEIFDDQFSVERPDGSNFTLKIRSTKLEDSAMYFCASRVAGGFYNEQFFGPGTRLTVL.

The gene calls are TRBV5-4 and TRBJ2-5; TRBD2 agrees at 8 bases. V lost 4 bases and J lost 2; bases outside the gene matches: 7. CDR1 and CDR2 from the germline V gene are SGHNT and YYREEE (reference sequence). The CDR3 runs 15 residues. The CDR3 DNA is TGTGCCAGCAGCATCCCCGGGACTAGACAAGAGACCCAGTACTTC. It translates to CASSIPGTRQETQYF.

This clonotype has at least ten counts. The chain carries TRBV19 and TRBJ1-2; TRBD1 matches at 7 bases. The junction had 10 bases not matched to a gene; V was cut back by 9 bases and J by 6 bases. The CDR3 is 13 residues long. Germline V gives CDR1 LNHDA, CDR2 SQIVND (reference sequence). The CDR3 is CASRSDRADGYTF. The CDR3 DNA follows: TGTGCCAGCCGATCCGACAGGGCGGATGGCTACACCTTC.

This clonotype was observed many times. The genes are TRBV20-1 and TRBJ2-1, with D possibly being TRBD2 (7 bases). V was cut by 3 bases and J by 7 bases, with 22 bases left in between. The CDR3 is 16 residues long. Germline V gives CDR1 DFQATT, CDR2 SNEGSKA (reference sequence). As DNA, the CDR3 is TGCAGTGCTAGCCCATCGAGGGGGGGGCTTAGGAATGAGCAGTTCTTC. The encoded protein is CSASPSRGGLRNEQFF.

The rearrangement uses TRBV11-2 and TRBJ1-2, with D perhaps matching TRBD1 (6 bases). Germline V gene lookup returns CDR1 SGHAT and CDR2 FQNNGV. This CDR3 is built from 17 residues. V was pared by 6 bases and J by 6 bases, with 26 bases between. CDR3 nucleotides: TGTGCCAGCAGTCAAATTCCCAGGGGCCGCCTGGGAGATGGCTACACCTTC. This translates into CASSQIPRGRLGDGYTF.

In its sample, this clonotype was seen many times. The rearrangement uses TRBV4-1 and TRBJ2-7, with D uncertain. Looked up from germline, CDR1 is MGHRA and CDR2 is YSYEKL. V was shortened by 5 bases and J by 0 bases, with 14 bases between the two germline ends. The CDR3 is 15 amino acids. CDR3 bases: TGCGCCAGCAGCGGGCTGAACATACCCTCCTACGAGCAGTACTTC. It translates to CASSGLNIPSYEQYF.

This chain uses TRBV29-1 with TRBJ2-1; 8 bases agree with TRBD2. Trimming cost V 4 bases and J 10 bases; bases outside gene matches: 9. The CDR3 contains 13 residues. The germline CDR1 and CDR2 sequences are SQVTM and ANQGSEA. The CDR3 is CSVAGSGKSEQFF. CDR3 DNA: TGCAGCGTTGCAGGTAGCGGGAAATCAGAGCAGTTCTTC.

This clonotype was picked up one time. A much larger clone lies a single base off, so this may be a read error. This chain uses TRBV25-1 with TRBJ2-7; 8 nucleotides match TRBD1. The CDR3 runs to 12 residues. Looked up from germline, CDR1 is MGHDK and CDR2 is SYGVNS. V shed 5 bases, J shed 10 bases, and the junction held 7 bases outside the gene matches. CDR3 in DNA: TGTGCCAGCAGTCACACCGACAGGGGACAGTACTTC. Protein: CASSHTDRGQYF.

This clonotype was picked up many times. In DNA form, the CDR3 reads TGTGCCAGCAGCTCCACTAAGTGGTTAGGGACAGATACGCAGTATTTT. Its translation is CASSSTKWLGTDTQYF. The gene calls are TRBV9 and TRBJ2-3; no reliable D call. The germline V gene encodes CDR1 SGDLS and CDR2 YYNGEE. Trimming shortened V by 4 bases and J by 3 bases, and 18 bases separated the two germline ends. CDR3 length equals 16 residues.

This clonotype came up once. One end of the junction varies from germline; a read error may be responsible. The chain joins TRBV10-3 to TRBJ1-2, with TRBD1 matching over 8 bases. The germline CDR1 and CDR2 sequences are ENHRY and SYGVKD. CDR3 length: 16 residues. For the CDR3, the DNA is TGTGCCAGCAGTCCTGACAGGGGAGCTCCCGACTATGGCTACACCTTC. Its protein product is CASSPDRGAPDYGYTF.

This clonotype was observed many times. The J gene is TRBJ1-1, the V gene TRBV2; D call uncertain. Germline values: CDR1 SNHLY, CDR2 FYNNEI. The V end lost 5 bases, the J end lost 8 bases, and 12 bases lay between the germline ends. This CDR3 has 12 residues. CDR3 nucleotide sequence: TGTGCCAGCAGTAGTGCCGGCAGGGAAGCTTTCTTT. Its protein product is CASSSAGREAFF.

In this sample, this clonotype turned up a few times. The chain couples TRBV6-5 to TRBJ1-1, with D tentatively TRBD1 (6 bases). Germline V gene data show CDR1 as MNHEY and CDR2 as SVGAGI. The V end lost 3 bases, the J end lost 4 bases, and 15 bases lay between the germline ends. The CDR3 loop spans 15 amino acids. CDR3 DNA sequence: TGTGCCAGCAGTTATTCAGCAGGGGCCCCCACTGAAGCTTTCTTT. Translating gives CASSYSAGAPTEAFF.

The chain uses TRBV10-3 and TRBJ2-1; 9 nucleotides match TRBD2. V dropped 10 bases and J dropped 0; count of bases not matched to a gene: 4. Germline V gene data show CDR1 as ENHRY and CDR2 as SYGVKD. This CDR3 is built from 14 residues. The CDR3 protein is CASSSGVSYNEQFF. The DNA for the CDR3 is TGTGCCAGTTCTAGCGGGGTCTCCTACAATGAGCAGTTCTTC.

The genes are TRBV11-2 and TRBJ2-5; 14 bases are shared with TRBD2. CDR3 length: 18 amino acids. V dropped 3 bases and J dropped 4; count of bases not matched to a gene: 10. Germline V gene data show CDR1 as SGHAT and CDR2 as FQNNGV. CDR3 DNA: TGTGCCAGCAGCTTTCGGACTAGCGGGGGGTCTCGGACAGAGACCCAGTACTTC. It encodes CASSFRTSGGSRTETQYF.

This clonotype was seen only a few times. The chain employs TRBV2 and TRBJ2-7; TRBD1 matches at 11 bases. The CDR3 runs to 13 residues. Unmatched junction bases numbered 6, after V lost 7 bases and J lost 7 bases. Per germline, CDR1 SNHLY and CDR2 FYNNEI. The CDR3 sequence is CASTGQGAREQYF. In nucleotides, the CDR3 is TGTGCCAGCACTGGACAGGGGGCGCGGGAGCAGTACTTC.

In its sample, this clonotype was seen many times. CDR3 bases: TGTGCCAGCAGCCCCCATGAGAGGAGCTCCTACAATGAGCAGTTCTTC. Protein: CASSPHERSSYNEQFF. The V gene is TRBV7-3, the J gene TRBJ2-1; the D is unclear. Germline assignment: CDR1 SGHTA and CDR2 FQGTGA. CDR3 length: 16 residues. V was shortened by 5 bases and J by 0 bases, with 14 bases between the two germline ends.

V and J are TRBV5-1 and TRBJ1-1; D not certain. The germline gives CDR1 SGHRS, CDR2 YFSETQ. The ends were cut back, 2 bases at V and 4 bases at J, with 6 bases in the middle. There are 12 residues in the CDR3. The CDR3 is CASSFSSTEAFF. CDR3 sequence (DNA): TGCGCCAGCAGCTTTTCTAGCACTGAAGCTTTCTTT.

V is TRBV28 and J is TRBJ2-2; D unclear. Trimming cost V 6 bases and J 5 bases, with 7 bases left between them. This CDR3 has 12 residues. Germline V gene sequence: CDR1 MDHEN, CDR2 SYDVKM. The CDR3 sequence is CASRRTTGELFF. The CDR3 DNA sequence: TGTGCCAGCAGGCGTACAACCGGGGAGCTGTTTTTT.

The genes are TRBV28 and TRBJ2-7; a weak D match, TRBD2 (5 bases). The germline CDR1 and CDR2 sequences are MDHEN and SYDVKM. Trimming cost V 5 bases and J 2 bases, with 16 bases left between them. The CDR3 loop spans 15 amino acids. Here the CDR3 DNA reads TGTGCCAGCAGTCTGATGAGTCCGGGGACCTACGAGCAGTACTTC. Protein: CASSLMSPGTYEQYF.